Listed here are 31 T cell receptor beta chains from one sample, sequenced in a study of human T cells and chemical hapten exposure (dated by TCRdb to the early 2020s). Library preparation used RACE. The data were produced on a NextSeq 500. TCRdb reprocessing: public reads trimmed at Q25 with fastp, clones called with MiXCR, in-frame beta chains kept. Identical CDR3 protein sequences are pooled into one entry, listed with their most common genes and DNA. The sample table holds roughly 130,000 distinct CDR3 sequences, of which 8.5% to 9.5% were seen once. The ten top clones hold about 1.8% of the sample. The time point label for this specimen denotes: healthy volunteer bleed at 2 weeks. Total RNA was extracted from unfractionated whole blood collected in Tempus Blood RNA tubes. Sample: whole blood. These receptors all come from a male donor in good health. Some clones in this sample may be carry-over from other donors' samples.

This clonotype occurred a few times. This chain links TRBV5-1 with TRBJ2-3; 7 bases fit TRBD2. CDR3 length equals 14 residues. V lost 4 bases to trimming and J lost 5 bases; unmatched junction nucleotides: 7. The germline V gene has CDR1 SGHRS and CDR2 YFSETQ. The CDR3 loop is CASSEGGPEDTQYF. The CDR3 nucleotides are TGCGCCAGCAGCGAGGGAGGGCCCGAAGATACGCAGTATTTT.

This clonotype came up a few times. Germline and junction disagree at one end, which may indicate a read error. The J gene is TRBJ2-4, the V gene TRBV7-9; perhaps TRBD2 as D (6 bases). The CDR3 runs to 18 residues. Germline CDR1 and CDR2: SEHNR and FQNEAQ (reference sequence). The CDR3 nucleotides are TGTGCCAGCAGCTTAAGGCCAGGGAGGCGGTCAGCCGAAAACATTCAGTACTTC. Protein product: CASSLRPGRRSAENIQYF.

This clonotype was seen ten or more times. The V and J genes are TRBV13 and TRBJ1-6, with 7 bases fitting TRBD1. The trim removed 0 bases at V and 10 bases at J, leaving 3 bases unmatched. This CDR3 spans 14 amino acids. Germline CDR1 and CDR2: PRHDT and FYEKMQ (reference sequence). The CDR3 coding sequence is TGTGCCAGCAGCTTAGGTAGGGGGCGATCACCCCTCCACTTT. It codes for CASSLGRGRSPLHF.

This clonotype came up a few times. The CDR3 DNA follows: TGTGCCAGCAGCCATTGGACAGGGGCGAACACTGAAGCTTTCTTT. Residues: CASSHWTGANTEAFF. This chain joins TRBV14 and TRBJ1-1; 9 nucleotides match TRBD1. CDR1 and CDR2 from the germline V gene are SGHDN and FVKESK. The CDR3 contains 15 residues. V trimming: 3 bases; J trimming: 1 base; junction bases outside the gene matches: 3.

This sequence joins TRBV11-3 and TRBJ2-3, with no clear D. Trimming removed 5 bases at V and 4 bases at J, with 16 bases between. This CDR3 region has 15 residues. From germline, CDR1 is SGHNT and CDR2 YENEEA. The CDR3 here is CASSPPAPEADTQYF. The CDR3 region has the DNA TGTGCCAGCAGCCCCCCGGCCCCAGAAGCAGATACGCAGTATTTT.

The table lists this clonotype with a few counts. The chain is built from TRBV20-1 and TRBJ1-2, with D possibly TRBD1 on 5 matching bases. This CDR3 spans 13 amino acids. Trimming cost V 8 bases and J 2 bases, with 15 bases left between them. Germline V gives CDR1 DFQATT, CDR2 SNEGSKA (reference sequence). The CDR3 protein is CSPKEAGNYGYTF. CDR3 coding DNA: TGCAGTCCAAAAGAAGCAGGGAACTATGGCTACACCTTC.

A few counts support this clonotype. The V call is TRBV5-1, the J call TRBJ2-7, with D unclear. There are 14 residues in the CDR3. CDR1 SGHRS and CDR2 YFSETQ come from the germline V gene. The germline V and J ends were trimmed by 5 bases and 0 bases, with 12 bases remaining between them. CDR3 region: CASRGNPNSYEQYF. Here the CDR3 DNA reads TGCGCCAGCAGGGGGAACCCGAACTCCTACGAGCAGTACTTC.

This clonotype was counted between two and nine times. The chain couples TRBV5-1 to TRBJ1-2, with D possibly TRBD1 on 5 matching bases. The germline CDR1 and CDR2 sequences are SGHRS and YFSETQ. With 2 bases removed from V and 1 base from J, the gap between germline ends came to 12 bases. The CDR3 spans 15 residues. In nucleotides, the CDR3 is TGCGCCAGCAGCTTTCAACGGGGGGGTAACTATGGCTACACCTTC. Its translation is CASSFQRGGNYGYTF.

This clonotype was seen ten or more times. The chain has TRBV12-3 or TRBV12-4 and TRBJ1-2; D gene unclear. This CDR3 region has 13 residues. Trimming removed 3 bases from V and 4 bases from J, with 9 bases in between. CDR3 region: CASSLDRPYGYTF. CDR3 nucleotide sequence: TGTGCCAGCAGTTTGGACCGTCCCTATGGCTACACCTTC.

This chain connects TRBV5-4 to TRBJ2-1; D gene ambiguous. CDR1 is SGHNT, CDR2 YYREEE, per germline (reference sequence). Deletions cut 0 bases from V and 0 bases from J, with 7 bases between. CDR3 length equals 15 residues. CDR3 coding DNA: TGTGCCAGCAGCTTGGGGAGCTCCTCCTACAATGAGCAGTTCTTC. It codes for CASSLGSSSYNEQFF. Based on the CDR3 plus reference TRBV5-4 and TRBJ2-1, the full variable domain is ETGVTQSPTHLIKTRGQQVTLRCSSQSGHNTVSWYQQALGQGPQFIFQYYREEENGRGNFPPRFSGLQFPNYSSELNVNALELDDSALYLCASSLGSSSYNEQFFGPGTRLTVL.

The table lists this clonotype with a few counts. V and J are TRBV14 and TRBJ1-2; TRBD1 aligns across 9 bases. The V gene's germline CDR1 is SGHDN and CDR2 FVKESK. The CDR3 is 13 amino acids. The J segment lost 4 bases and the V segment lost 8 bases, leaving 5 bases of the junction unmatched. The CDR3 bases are TGTGCCAGCTCGGACAGGGGATCCTATGGCTACACCTTC. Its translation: CASSDRGSYGYTF.

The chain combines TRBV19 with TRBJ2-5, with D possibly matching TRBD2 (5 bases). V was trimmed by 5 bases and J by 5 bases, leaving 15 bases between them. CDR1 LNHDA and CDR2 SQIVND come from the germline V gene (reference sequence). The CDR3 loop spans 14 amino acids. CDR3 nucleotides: TGTGCCAGTAGTCCTACAGCTTCGGGGGAGACCCAGTACTTC. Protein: CASSPTASGETQYF.

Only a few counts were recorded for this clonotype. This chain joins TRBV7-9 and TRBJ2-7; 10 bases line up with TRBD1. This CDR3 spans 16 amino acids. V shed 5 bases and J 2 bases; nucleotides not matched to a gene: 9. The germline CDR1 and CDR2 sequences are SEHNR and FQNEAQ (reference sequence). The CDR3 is CASSTPGTGATYEQYF. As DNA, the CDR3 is TGTGCCAGCAGCACCCCCGGGACAGGGGCTACCTACGAGCAGTACTTC. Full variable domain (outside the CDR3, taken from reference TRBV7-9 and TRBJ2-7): DTGVSQNPRHKITKRGQNVTFRCDPISEHNRLYWYRQTLGQGPEFLTYFQNEAQLEKSRLLSDRFSAERPKGSFSTLEIQRTEQGDSAMYLCASSTPGTGATYEQYFGPGTRLTVT.

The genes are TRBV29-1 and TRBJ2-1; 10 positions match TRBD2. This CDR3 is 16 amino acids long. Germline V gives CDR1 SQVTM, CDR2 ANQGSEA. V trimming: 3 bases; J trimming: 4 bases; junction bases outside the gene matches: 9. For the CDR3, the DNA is TGCAGCGTTGAGGGGCTAGCGGGAGAGGTGTACAATGAGCAGTTCTTC. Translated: CSVEGLAGEVYNEQFF.

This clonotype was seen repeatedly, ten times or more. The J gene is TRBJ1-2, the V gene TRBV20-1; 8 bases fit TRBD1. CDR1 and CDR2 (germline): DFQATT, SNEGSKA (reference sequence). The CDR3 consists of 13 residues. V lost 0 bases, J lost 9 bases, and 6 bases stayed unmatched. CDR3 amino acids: CSARDQGAASYTF. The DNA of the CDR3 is TGCAGTGCTAGAGATCAGGGGGCGGCTAGCTACACCTTC.

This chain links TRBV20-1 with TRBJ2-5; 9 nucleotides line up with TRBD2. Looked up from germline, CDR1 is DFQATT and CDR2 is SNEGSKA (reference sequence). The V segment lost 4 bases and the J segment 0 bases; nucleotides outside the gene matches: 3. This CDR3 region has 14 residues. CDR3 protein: CSATLAGDQETQYF. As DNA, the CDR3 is TGCAGTGCTACCTTAGCGGGAGACCAAGAGACCCAGTACTTC.

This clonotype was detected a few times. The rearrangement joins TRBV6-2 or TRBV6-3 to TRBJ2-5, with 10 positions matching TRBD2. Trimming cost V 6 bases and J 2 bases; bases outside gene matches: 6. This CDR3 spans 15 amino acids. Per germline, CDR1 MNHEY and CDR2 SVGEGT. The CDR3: CASSPGTSVQETQYF. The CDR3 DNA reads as TGTGCCAGCAGCCCCGGGACTAGCGTTCAAGAGACCCAGTACTTC.

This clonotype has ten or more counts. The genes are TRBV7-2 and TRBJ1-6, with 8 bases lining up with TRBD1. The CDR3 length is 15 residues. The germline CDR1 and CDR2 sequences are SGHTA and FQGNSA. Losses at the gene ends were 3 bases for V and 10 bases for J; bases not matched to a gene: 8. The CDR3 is CASSFPTGARSPLHF. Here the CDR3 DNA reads TGTGCCAGCAGCTTCCCGACAGGGGCCCGGTCACCCCTCCACTTT.

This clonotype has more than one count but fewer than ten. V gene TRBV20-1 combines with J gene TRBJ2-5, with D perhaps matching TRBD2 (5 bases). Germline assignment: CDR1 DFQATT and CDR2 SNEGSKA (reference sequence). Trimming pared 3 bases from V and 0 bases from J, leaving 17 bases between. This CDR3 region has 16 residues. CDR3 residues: CSASDSSGAYQETQYF. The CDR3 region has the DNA TGCAGTGCTAGTGACTCGAGCGGAGCGTACCAAGAGACCCAGTACTTC.

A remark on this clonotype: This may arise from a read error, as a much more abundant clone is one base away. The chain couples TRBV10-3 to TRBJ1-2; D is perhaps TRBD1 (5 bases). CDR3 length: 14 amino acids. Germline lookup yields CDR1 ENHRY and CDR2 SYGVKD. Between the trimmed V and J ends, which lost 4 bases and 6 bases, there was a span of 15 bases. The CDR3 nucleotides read TGTGCCATCAGTGCAGGGTCTGCGCGCAATGGCTACACCTTC. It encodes CAISAGSARNGYTF.

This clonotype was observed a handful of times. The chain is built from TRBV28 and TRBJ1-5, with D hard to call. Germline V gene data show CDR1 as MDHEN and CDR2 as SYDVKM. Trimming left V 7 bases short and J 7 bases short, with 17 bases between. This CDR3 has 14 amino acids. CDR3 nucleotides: TGTGCCAGCAATGGCGGAGGAATGTGGCAGCCCCAGCATTTT. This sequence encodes CASNGGGMWQPQHF.

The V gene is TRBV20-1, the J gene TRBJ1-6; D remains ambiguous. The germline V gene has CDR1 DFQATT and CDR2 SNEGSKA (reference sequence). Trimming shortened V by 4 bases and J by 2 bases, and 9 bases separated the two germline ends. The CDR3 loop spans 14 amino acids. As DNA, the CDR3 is TGCAGTGCTACTACCAGAGCCTATAATTCACCCCTCCACTTT. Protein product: CSATTRAYNSPLHF.

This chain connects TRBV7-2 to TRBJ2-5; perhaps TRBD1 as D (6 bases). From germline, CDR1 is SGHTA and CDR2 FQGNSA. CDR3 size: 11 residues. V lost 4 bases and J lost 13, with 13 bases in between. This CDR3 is CASSSQGRPYF. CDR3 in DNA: TGTGCCAGCAGCTCACAGGGCCGCCCGTACTTC.

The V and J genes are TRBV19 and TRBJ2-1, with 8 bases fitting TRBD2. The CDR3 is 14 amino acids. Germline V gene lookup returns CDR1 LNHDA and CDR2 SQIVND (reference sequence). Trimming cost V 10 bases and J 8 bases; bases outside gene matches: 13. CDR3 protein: CATQAGGGFYEQFF. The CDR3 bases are TGTGCCACCCAGGCCGGGGGGGGCTTTTATGAGCAGTTCTTC.

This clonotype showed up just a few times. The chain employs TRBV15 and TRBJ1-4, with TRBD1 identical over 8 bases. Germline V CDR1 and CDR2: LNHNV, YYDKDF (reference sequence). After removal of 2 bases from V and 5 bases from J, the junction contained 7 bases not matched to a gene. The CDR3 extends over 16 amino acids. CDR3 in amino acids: CATSRTQTGVNEKLFF. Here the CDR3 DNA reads TGTGCCACCAGCAGAACCCAGACAGGGGTAAATGAAAAACTGTTTTTT.

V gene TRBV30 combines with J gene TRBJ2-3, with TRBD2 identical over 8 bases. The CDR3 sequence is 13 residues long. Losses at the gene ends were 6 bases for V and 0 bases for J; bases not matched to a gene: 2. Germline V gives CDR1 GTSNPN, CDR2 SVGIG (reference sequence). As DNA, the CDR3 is TGTGCCTGCGCTAGCGGGAGCACAGATACGCAGTATTTT. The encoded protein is CACASGSTDTQYF.

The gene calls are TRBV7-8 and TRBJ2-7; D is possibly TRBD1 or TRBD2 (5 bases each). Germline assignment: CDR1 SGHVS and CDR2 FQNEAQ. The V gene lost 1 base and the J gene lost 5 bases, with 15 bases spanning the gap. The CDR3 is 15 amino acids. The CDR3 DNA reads TGTGCCAGCAGCTTAGTGAGGGGCAGGGTAGACGAGCAGTACTTC. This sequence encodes CASSLVRGRVDEQYF.

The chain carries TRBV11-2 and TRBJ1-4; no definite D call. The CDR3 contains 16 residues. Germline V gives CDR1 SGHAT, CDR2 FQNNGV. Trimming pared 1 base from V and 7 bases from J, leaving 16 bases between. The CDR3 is CASSLGQGGRFEKLFF. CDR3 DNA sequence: TGTGCCAGCAGCTTAGGGCAAGGAGGACGGTTTGAAAAACTGTTTTTT. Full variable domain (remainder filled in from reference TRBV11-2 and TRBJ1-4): EAGVAQSPRYKIIEKRQSVAFWCNPISGHATLYWYQQILGQGPKLLIQFQNNGVVDDSQLPKDRFSAERLKGVDSTLKIQPAKLEDSAVYLCASSLGQGGRFEKLFFGSGTQLSVL.

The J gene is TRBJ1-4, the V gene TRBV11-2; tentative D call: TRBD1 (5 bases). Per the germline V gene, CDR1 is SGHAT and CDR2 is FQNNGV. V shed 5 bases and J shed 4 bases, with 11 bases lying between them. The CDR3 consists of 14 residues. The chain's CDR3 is CASSPDRYNEKLFF. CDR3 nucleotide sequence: TGTGCCAGCAGCCCTGACAGATATAATGAAAAACTGTTTTTT.

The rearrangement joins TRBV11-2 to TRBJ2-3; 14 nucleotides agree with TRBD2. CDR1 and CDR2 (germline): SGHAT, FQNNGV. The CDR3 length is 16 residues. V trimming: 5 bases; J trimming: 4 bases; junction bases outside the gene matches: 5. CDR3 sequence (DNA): TGTGCCAGCAGCACCGGGACTAGCGGGAGCTCAGATACGCAGTATTTT. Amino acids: CASSTGTSGSSDTQYF.

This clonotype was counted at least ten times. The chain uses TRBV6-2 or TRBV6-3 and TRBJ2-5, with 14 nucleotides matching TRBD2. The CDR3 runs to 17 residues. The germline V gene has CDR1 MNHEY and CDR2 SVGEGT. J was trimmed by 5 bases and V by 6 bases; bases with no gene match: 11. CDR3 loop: CASSPGTSGGGYETQYF. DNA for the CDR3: TGTGCCAGCAGCCCCGGGACTAGCGGGGGAGGGTATGAGACCCAGTACTTC.